The 13 T cell receptor beta chains presented below share a single source sample, sequenced in a study of CD8 T cells in Susac syndrome. It was with random hexamers that roughly 0.5 to 1 ug RNA was reverse transcribed. TCRdb independently ran MiXCR on the immunoSEQ multiplex PCR reads; one entry per CDR3 protein. The repertoire includes some 160,000 distinct CDR3 sequences, about 92% of them detected once, and around 0.075% sits in the top ten. Sequenced material: CD4+ T cells from PBMCs. The receptors were gathered from a human donor in good health.

This clonotype was counted once. This rearrangement joins TRBV6-6 to TRBJ2-5; a possible D gene is TRBD2 (6 bases). The V end lost 6 bases, the J end lost 4 bases, and 9 bases lay between the germline ends. Germline V gives CDR1 MNHNY, CDR2 SVGAGI (reference sequence). This CDR3 comprises 12 residues. CDR3 protein: CASRRGLETQYF. The CDR3 DNA reads TGTGCCAGCAGACGGGGGTTAGAGACCCAGTACTTC.

This chain joins TRBV10-1 and TRBJ1-3; no firm D call. CDR3 length: 18 residues. CDR1 is WNHNN, CDR2 SYGVQD, per germline (reference sequence). The V end lost 1 base, the J end lost 0 bases, and 16 bases lay between the germline ends. In DNA form, the CDR3 reads TGCGCCAGCAGTGAGTGTTTAGAGCTCAGCAACTCTGGAAACACCATATATTTT. Its protein product is CASSECLELSNSGNTIYF.

This chain links TRBV15 with TRBJ2-1; 7 bases are shared with TRBD1. The CDR3 runs 15 residues. After removal of 7 bases from V and 3 bases from J, the junction contained 9 bases not matched to a gene. Germline V lookup: CDR1 LNHNV, CDR2 YYDKDF (reference sequence). CDR3 bases: TGTGCCACCACCCCGGACAGGAGCCGCTACAATGAGCAGTTCTTC. Translating gives CATTPDRSRYNEQFF. Together with reference TRBV15 and TRBJ2-1, the CDR3 gives the full variable domain: DAMVIQNPRYQVTQFGKPVTLSCSQTLNHNVMYWYQQKSSQAPKLLFHYYDKDFNNEADTPDNFQSRRPNTSFCFLDIRSPGLGDTAMYLCATTPDRSRYNEQFFGPGTRLTVL.

V gene TRBV15 combines with J gene TRBJ2-3; possibly TRBD1 for D (6 bases). Germline CDR1 LNHNV, CDR2 YYDKDF (reference sequence). V dropped 8 bases and J dropped 1 base, with 19 bases sitting between them. The CDR3 length is 16 residues. CDR3 in amino acids: CATGTRSDSRTDTQYF. CDR3 bases: TGTGCCACCGGCACGAGGTCGGACAGCCGCACAGATACGCAGTATTTT.

This clonotype was seen more than once but under ten times. The V call is TRBV4-3, the J call TRBJ1-5; no clear D gene. Germline CDR1 reads LGHNA; CDR2 reads YSLEER. This CDR3 spans 15 amino acids. V dropped 0 bases and J dropped 6 bases, with 12 bases sitting between them. The CDR3 loop reads CASSQETGGGQPQHF. For the CDR3, the DNA is TGCGCCAGCAGCCAAGAGACGGGAGGAGGTCAGCCCCAGCATTTT.

The J gene is TRBJ1-1, the V gene TRBV10-3, with 8 bases identical to TRBD1. The CDR3 consists of 14 residues. The ends lost 5 bases at V and 6 bases at J; junction bases unmatched: 8. Per germline, CDR1 ENHRY and CDR2 SYGVKD. The DNA of the CDR3 is TGTGCCATCAGTAAGACAGGGGAAGGGTCTGAAGCTTTCTTT. Amino acids: CAISKTGEGSEAFF.

Here the CDR3 reads CASSLTGGDGSPLHF. CDR3 nucleotide sequence: TGTGCCAGCAGCTTGACAGGGGGTGATGGTTCACCCCTCCACTTT. The rearrangement joins TRBV7-2 to TRBJ1-6; 9 nucleotides align to TRBD1. The CDR3 extends over 15 amino acids. In germline, CDR1 is SGHTA, CDR2 FQGNSA. Trimming removed 3 bases from V and 9 bases from J; junction bases left unmatched: 6.

The chain uses TRBV2 and TRBJ2-4, with a possible D match to TRBD2 (6 bases). Trimming removed 6 bases at V and 9 bases at J, with 21 bases between. The CDR3 contains 15 residues. Looked up from germline, CDR1 is SNHLY and CDR2 is FYNNEI. The CDR3 bases are TGTGCCAGCAGCCCGGCTCGGAGGGGAGAGGGCATTCAGTACTTC. Its translation is CASSPARRGEGIQYF.

The rearrangement joins TRBV7-6 to TRBJ2-1; D remains ambiguous. Germline lookup yields CDR1 SGHVS and CDR2 FNYEAQ. V was trimmed by 2 bases and J by 9 bases, leaving 5 bases between them. This CDR3 region has 11 residues. The CDR3: CASSLSIEQFF. The CDR3 region has the DNA TGTGCCAGCAGCTTATCGATTGAGCAGTTCTTC.

This chain links TRBV6-1 with TRBJ1-4; possible D gene TRBD1, 5 bases. Trimming stripped 4 bases from V and 8 bases from J, with 14 bases between. The CDR3 is 14 residues long. From germline, CDR1 is MNHNS and CDR2 SASEGT. The CDR3 is CASSVGQGKEKLFF. The CDR3 bases are TGTGCCAGCAGTGTGGGTCAGGGAAAGGAAAAACTGTTTTTT.

V and J are TRBV7-9 and TRBJ2-3, with 7 bases lining up with TRBD2. CDR1 and CDR2 (germline): SEHNR, FQNEAQ (reference sequence). There are 16 residues in the CDR3. Losses at the gene ends were 2 bases for V and 2 bases for J; bases not matched to a gene: 7. The CDR3 nucleotides read TGTGCCAGCAGCTTAACAGCCCTAGCGGACACAGATACGCAGTATTTT. Its protein is CASSLTALADTDTQYF.

This chain connects TRBV5-1 to TRBJ1-1; 7 bases align to TRBD1. The V and J ends lost 0 bases and 1 base, in that order; junction bases with no gene match: 6. The CDR3 totals 16 residues. Germline V lookup: CDR1 SGHRS, CDR2 YFSETQ. The CDR3 here is CASSLEEGARNTEAFF. The CDR3 coding sequence is TGCGCCAGCAGCTTGGAGGAGGGGGCCCGGAACACTGAAGCTTTCTTT.

CDR3 nucleotide sequence: TGTGCCAGTACCGATGTCAGGGGTGGCTACACCTTC. It specifies CASTDVRGGYTF. The chain combines TRBV19 with TRBJ1-2, with D perhaps matching TRBD1 (6 bases). V was trimmed by 7 bases and J by 7 bases, leaving 13 bases between them. Germline lookup yields CDR1 LNHDA and CDR2 SQIVND (reference sequence). The CDR3 spans 12 residues. The full variable domain, completed using reference TRBV19 and TRBJ1-2, is DGGITQSPKYLFRKEGQNVTLSCEQNLNHDAMYWYRQDPGQGLRLIYYSQIVNDFQKGDIAEGYSVSREKKESFPLTVTSAQKNPTAFYLCASTDVRGGYTFGSGTRLTVV.